The rows below give T cell receptor beta chains drawn from one sample of a study of blood T cell repertoires in COVID-19. Assay: immunoSEQ multiplex PCR; the TCRdb copy retains only in-frame clones and omits some. The profile shows a few hundred thousand clones, over 75% of them singletons. Sequenced input: PBMCs or T cells enriched from blood (not recorded which). The receptor source for this set is a man aged 30 to 39 who had recovered from COVID-19. CDR3s leave out the opening cysteine and the closing phenylalanine or tryptophan. Fields, in order: V gene, clone size, J gene, D gene, CDR3 protein. The D gene is left open where the match is weak. A row's size may be missing; if present it is once, few, many or a size class.

v_call: TRBV10-3
clone_size: -
j_call: TRBJ2-2
d_call: -
cdr3_aa: AIFRGTGELF

v_call: TRBV6-1
clone_size: few
j_call: TRBJ1-3
d_call: TRBD1
cdr3_aa: ASSEGQGAGNTIY

v_call: TRBV18
clone_size: -
j_call: TRBJ2-7
d_call: -
cdr3_aa: ASSPQGSYEQY

v_call: TRBV18
clone_size: -
j_call: TRBJ2-7
d_call: TRBD1
cdr3_aa: ASSPADRGLSY

v_call: TRBV28
clone_size: -
j_call: TRBJ1-1
d_call: TRBD1
cdr3_aa: ASRRQGRGTEAF

v_call: TRBV7-2
clone_size: -
j_call: TRBJ1-5
d_call: -
cdr3_aa: ASSLRMGATQPQH

v_call: TRBV30
clone_size: -
j_call: TRBJ2-1
d_call: TRBD2
cdr3_aa: AWSVRWREIYNEQF

v_call: TRBV7-8
clone_size: -
j_call: TRBJ2-5
d_call: -
cdr3_aa: ASSLDRSQTQY

v_call: TRBV19
clone_size: -
j_call: TRBJ1-2
d_call: -
cdr3_aa: ASIPYWTEFNYGYT

v_call: TRBV6-5
clone_size: -
j_call: TRBJ2-7
d_call: TRBD1
cdr3_aa: ASSYSQGVPSYEQY

v_call: TRBV11-2
clone_size: once
j_call: TRBJ2-5
d_call: TRBD2
cdr3_aa: ASSLDLWGLAAQETQY

v_call: TRBV29-1
clone_size: -
j_call: TRBJ2-7
d_call: TRBD2
cdr3_aa: SVATSGRTYEQY